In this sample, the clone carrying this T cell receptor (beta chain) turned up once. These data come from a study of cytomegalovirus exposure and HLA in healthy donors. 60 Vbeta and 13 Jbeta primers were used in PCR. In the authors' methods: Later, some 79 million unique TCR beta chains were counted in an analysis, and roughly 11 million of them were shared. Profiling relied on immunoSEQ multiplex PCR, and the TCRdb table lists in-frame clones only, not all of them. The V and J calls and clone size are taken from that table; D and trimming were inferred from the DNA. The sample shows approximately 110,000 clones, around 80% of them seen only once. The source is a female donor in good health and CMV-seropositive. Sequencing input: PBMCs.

CDR3 sequence reads: CASRGGSQPQHF. As DNA, the CDR3 is TGCGCCAGCAGGGGAGGGAGTCAGCCCCAGCATTTT. The rearrangement links TRBV10-2 to TRBJ1-5, with D unclear. Per the germline V gene, CDR1 is WSHSY and CDR2 is SAAADI. The V and J ends lost 6 bases and 6 bases respectively, with 9 bases between them. This CDR3 has 12 amino acids.